This TCR beta chain was found in a study of blood T cells in healthy people across ages (dated by TCRdb to the mid-2010s). The study in broad terms: Template switching captured roughly one uniquely barcoded TCR beta cDNA molecule per two T cells in model experiments. The donors were divided into four age groups: young (average approximately 16 years), middle-aged (approximately 39), aged (around 59) and long-lived (nearly 85). Using the same blood draw, the study looked at two additional independent replicas of 1 million unique cDNA reads for two donors, one aged 18 to 30 and the other aged 80 or older. Using deep sequencing normalized with unique cDNA molecular identifiers, the study measured how TCR beta repertoire diversity changes with age. To avoid experimental bias, donors of different ages were spread randomly across the sequencing lanes.

From the cysteine up to the phenylalanine, the CDR3 has a length of 14 residues. Kept here is only the CDR3 DNA, which spans 42 bases and is read in frame from base 1. Cut back by 5 bases and 4 bases, the V and J ends lie 14 bases apart. The method was 5' RACE. Sequencing took place on an Illumina HiSeq 2500. The second PCR ran for about 7 to 11 cycles and used a J-beta primer mix along with a sample-barcoded 5' primer. A unique molecular identifier was introduced onto each TCR beta cDNA molecule by a template-switch 5' adaptor carrying 12 random nucleotides. Each sample yielded at least 2.5 million CDR3-containing paired-end reads. All of the RNA was converted into first-strand cDNA using the Mint cDNA synthesis kit, with a TRBC-specific oligonucleotide serving as the primer. Following uracil-DNA glycosylase treatment, all cDNA underwent a first 18-cycle PCR with the universal primers M1SS and BC2_uni_R. As for the original processing: Each sample was normalized by randomly selecting 1 million high-quality reads, each carrying a distinct molecular identifier. Instead of being binned into consensus sequences, reads that shared molecular identifiers were thrown out. MiTCR, with a Q25 quality threshold and the strictest error-elimination algorithm, was used for CDR3 identification, clonotype clustering and error correction. A nonparametric unseen species model using Euler transformation provided a lower-bound estimate of total TCR beta diversity. The public reads were quality trimmed at Q25 with fastp and then assembled into clones with MiXCR by TCRdb, keeping productive beta chains. Each entry merges the rows of one CDR3 protein and shows their most common DNA and genes. The V and J calls come from TCRdb's annotation, not from the publication. The sample profile shows 350,000 to 450,000 distinct CDR3 sequences; about 52% of them were found once. 45% to 60% of the sample lies in the top ten.

What the study reported, not specific to this receptor: Observed TCR beta diversity correlated strongly with the percentage of naive T cells measured by flow cytometry. Compared with the aged group, more naive CD4+ T cells, fewer expanded clones and increased TCR diversity were shown by the long-lived group, suggesting age selection. Bulk unsorted PBMC profiling prevented conclusive comparison of naive and antigen-experienced compartments. Observed TCR beta diversity per million T cells fell roughly linearly with age, and a significant reduction was already apparent by age approximately 41. Estimates of total diversity from one million sequenced T cells were regarded as lower bounds and underestimates. Donor CMV infection status was unknown, potentially confounding age-related changes in expanded clonotypes.

This clonotype was seen repeatedly, ten times or more. The antigen this receptor binds is unknown. Base quality data are lacking; no much larger clone is found one base away. Donors were 39 systemically healthy Caucasian individuals from Russia aged about 6 to 100 years. Each donor gave approximately 9.3 milliliters of peripheral blood, collected into EDTA-treated Vacutainer tubes. Ficoll-Paque density-gradient centrifugation was used to isolate PBMCs, with at least 6.5 million per sample. Total RNA was extracted from PBMCs with Trizol reagent, with at least 5 micrograms obtained per sample. For every donor, flow cytometry on a PBMC aliquot measured the percentage of naive CD45RAhigh/CD27high T cells.

The sequence links TRBV12-3 or TRBV12-4 to TRBJ1-2; the D gene is unclear. Sequences were obtained from blood. The source of this sequence is a man between 60 and 75 years old in good health. This receptor carries the CDR3 CASSPSAGLYGYTF. The sequence in DNA is TGTGCCAGCAGTCCCTCGGCCGGACTCTATGGCTACACCTTC.